This section outlines one T cell receptor beta chain sequence together with its context. Its cognate antigen is unknown. This sample is part of a study of monozygotic twins with cystic fibrosis. The study's findings and limits: Clonality was generally low (median around 0.01), higher in the most severe patients.

The CDR3 sequence is 14 residues long. Germline V CDR1 and CDR2: MGHDK, SYGVNS. V was clipped by 3 bases and J by 5 bases, with 13 bases between them. TCRdb keeps only in-frame clones here, not all; method: immunoSEQ multiplex PCR. Altogether 20,000 to 25,000 clones are present, around 97% being singletons, with the ten largest covering 0.15%. The sequencing input was blood. The chain has TRBV25-1 and TRBJ2-5, with no clear D. This TCR was sampled from a girl aged 10-17 years with cystic fibrosis. CDR3 sequence (DNA): TGTGCCAGCAGTGAGGCAGGTTTCGGGGAGACCCAGTACTTC. It yields the protein CASSEAGFGETQYF.